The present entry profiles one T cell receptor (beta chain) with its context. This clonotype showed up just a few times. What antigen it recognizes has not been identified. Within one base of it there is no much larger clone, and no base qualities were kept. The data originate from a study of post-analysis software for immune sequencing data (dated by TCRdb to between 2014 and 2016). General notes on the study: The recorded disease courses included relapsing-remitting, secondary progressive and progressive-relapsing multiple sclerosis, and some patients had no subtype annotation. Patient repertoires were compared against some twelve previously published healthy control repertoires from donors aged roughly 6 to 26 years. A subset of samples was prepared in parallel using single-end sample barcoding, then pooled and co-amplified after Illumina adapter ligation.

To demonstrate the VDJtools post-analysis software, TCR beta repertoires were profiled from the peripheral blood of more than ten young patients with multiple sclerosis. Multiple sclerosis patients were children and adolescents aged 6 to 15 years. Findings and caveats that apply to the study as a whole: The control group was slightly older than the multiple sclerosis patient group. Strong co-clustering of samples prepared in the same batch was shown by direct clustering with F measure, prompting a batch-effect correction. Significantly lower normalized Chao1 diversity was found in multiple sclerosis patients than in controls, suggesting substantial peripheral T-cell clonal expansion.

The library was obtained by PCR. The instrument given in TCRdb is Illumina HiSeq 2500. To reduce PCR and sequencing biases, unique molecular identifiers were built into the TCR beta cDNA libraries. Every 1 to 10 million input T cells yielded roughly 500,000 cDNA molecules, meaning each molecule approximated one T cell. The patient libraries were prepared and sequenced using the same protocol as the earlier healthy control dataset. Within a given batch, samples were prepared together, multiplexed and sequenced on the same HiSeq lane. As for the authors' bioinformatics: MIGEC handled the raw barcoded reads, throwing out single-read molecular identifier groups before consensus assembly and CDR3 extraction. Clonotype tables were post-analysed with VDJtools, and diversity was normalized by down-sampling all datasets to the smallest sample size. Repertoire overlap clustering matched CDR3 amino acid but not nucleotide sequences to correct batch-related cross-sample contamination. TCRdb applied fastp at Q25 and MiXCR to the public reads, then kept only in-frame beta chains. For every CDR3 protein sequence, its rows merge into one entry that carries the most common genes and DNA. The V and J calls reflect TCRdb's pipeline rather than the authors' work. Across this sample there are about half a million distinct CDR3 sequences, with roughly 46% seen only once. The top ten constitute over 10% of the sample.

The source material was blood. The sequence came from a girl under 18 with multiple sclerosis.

CDR3 sequence: CASTPTGGDYEQYF. The DNA sequence follows: TGTGCCAGCACCCCCACAGGGGGGGACTACGAGCAGTACTTC. The receptor chain draws on TRBV12-3 or TRBV12-4 and TRBJ2-7; D gene: possibly TRBD1, on 8 matching bases. V is clipped by 7 bases and J by 3 bases, and the sequence between their germline boundaries is 16 bases long. Including cysteine and phenylalanine, the CDR3 has 14 amino acids. Only the CDR3 region is kept as DNA, spanning 42 bases read in frame from base 1.